This T cell receptor (beta chain) was retrieved from a study of spatial heterogeneity in lung cancer. The wider study: The mean occurrence of each unique TCR and UMI combination in raw reads exceeded eight.

Time point defined: sample taken at primary tumor resection. Unsorted whole RNA from tumor, nontumor lung or frozen PBMC underwent sequencing. Samples were obtained from roughly 65 donors, all untreated early-stage non-small cell lung cancer patients. The V and J ends lost 2 bases and 0 bases respectively, with 8 bases between them. Per germline, CDR1 LGHDT and CDR2 YNNKEL (reference sequence). The CDR3 has 16 amino acids. TCRdb recomputed calls from the 5' RACE reads with MiXCR, one row per CDR3 protein. Of some 21,000 distinct CDR3 sequences in the sample, under 6% are singletons; the top ten hold approximately 7.4%. This clonotype has a handful of counts.

The TCR sequence derives from a male donor with early-stage non-small cell lung cancer. This rearrangement joins TRBV3-1 to TRBJ1-6, with unresolved D. This material consisted of PBMCs, taken at surgery. The CDR3 loop is CASSQIGSSYNSPLHF. The CDR3 DNA reads as TGTGCCAGCAGCCAAATAGGGAGCTCCTATAATTCACCCCTCCACTTT.